Listed below are T cell receptor beta chains from one sample, sequenced in a study of PD-L1 blockade in urothelial cancer. Assay used: immunoSEQ multiplex PCR; TCRdb lists only in-frame clones, some missing. This table has some 71,000 clones, 85% to 90% appearing once. The starting material was PBMCs, obtained around atezolizumab (anti-PD-L1) treatment. The receptors come from a man aged 55 to 70 with urothelial cancer. CDR3s include the opening cysteine and the closing phenylalanine or tryptophan. Each record gives: D gene, V gene, clone size, J gene, CDR3 protein, CDR3 DNA. D genes are given only for firm matches. Size values are once, few and many counts, or a class for expanded clones, and some rows have none.

d_call: NA
v_call: TRBV4-1
clone_size: few
j_call: TRBJ1-5
cdr3_aa: CASSQDVARKGLNQPQHF
cdr3_nt: TGCGCCAGCAGCCAAGATGTAGCGAGAAAAGGTTTAAATCAGCCCCAGCATTTT

d_call: TRBD1
v_call: TRBV2
clone_size: NA
j_call: TRBJ2-7
cdr3_aa: CASSIDRGQTYEQYF
cdr3_nt: TGTGCCAGCAGTATCGACAGGGGTCAGACCTACGAGCAGTACTTC

d_call: NA
v_call: TRBV2
clone_size: once
j_call: TRBJ1-1
cdr3_aa: CASSGSRPTGRERTFF
cdr3_nt: TGTGCCAGCTCGGGGAGTAGACCCACGGGACGGGAGAGAACTTTCTTT

d_call: NA
v_call: TRBV28
clone_size: NA
j_call: TRBJ2-7
cdr3_aa: CASSSDFPYEQYF
cdr3_nt: TGTGCCAGCAGTTCCGACTTCCCCTACGAGCAGTACTTC

d_call: TRBD1
v_call: TRBV28
clone_size: few
j_call: TRBJ1-2
cdr3_aa: CASSSATGIYGYTF
cdr3_nt: TGTGCCAGCAGTTCGGCGACAGGGATCTATGGCTACACCTTC

d_call: NA
v_call: TRBV21-1
clone_size: NA
j_call: TRBJ2-7
cdr3_aa: CASSKEGGTPSYEQYF
cdr3_nt: TGTGCCAGCAGCAAAGAGGGGGGGACACCCTCCTACGAGCAGTACTTC

d_call: NA
v_call: TRBV6-5
clone_size: NA
j_call: TRBJ1-5
cdr3_aa: CASRPEGGSNQPQHF
cdr3_nt: TGTGCCAGCAGACCCGAAGGGGGAAGCAATCAGCCCCAGCATTTT

d_call: NA
v_call: TRBV6-5
clone_size: NA
j_call: TRBJ2-6
cdr3_aa: CASSFQGSSGANVLTF
cdr3_nt: TGTGCCAGCAGTTTCCAGGGCAGCTCTGGGGCCAACGTCCTGACTTTC

d_call: TRBD2
v_call: TRBV7-2
clone_size: NA
j_call: TRBJ2-2
cdr3_aa: CASSTSGRQNGELFF
cdr3_nt: TGTGCCAGCAGCACGAGCGGGAGACAAAATGGGGAGCTGTTTTTT

d_call: NA
v_call: TRBV9
clone_size: once
j_call: TRBJ1-3
cdr3_aa: CASSPGGSPGNTIYF
cdr3_nt: TGTGCCAGCAGTCCCGGGGGGAGCCCTGGAAACACCATATATTTT